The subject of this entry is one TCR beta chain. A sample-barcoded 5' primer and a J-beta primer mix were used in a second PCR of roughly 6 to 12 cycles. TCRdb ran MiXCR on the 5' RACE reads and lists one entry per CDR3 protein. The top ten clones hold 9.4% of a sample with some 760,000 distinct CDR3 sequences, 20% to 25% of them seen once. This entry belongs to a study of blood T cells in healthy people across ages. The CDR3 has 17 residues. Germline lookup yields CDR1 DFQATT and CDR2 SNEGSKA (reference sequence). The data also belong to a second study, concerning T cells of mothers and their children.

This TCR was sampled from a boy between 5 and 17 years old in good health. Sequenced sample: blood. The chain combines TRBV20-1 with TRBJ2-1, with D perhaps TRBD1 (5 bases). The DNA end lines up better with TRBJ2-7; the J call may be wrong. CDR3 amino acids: CSARDIDSPVPTYEQYF. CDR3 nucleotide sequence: TGCAGTGCTAGAGATATCGACAGCCCCGTCCCTACCTACGAGCAGTACTTC.